This T cell receptor beta chain was profiled in a study of cytomegalovirus exposure and HLA in healthy donors. Study information: In a previous analysis, 110 million or so unique TCR beta sequences were found from approximately 180 million T cells.

Whole-study findings and limits: Presence/absence analysis assumed near-uniform sequencing depth across donors. In all likelihood, a cluster of highly shared sequence variants was a sequencing artifact.

Primers included in the PCR were 60 Vbeta and 13 Jbeta primers. This table comes from immunoSEQ multiplex PCR, and its TCRdb copy is limited to in-frame clones, with some not included. This sample yields roughly 150,000 clones, of which around 79% are seen a single time; roughly 0.69% belongs to the top ten. Trimming left V 3 bases short and J 2 bases short, with 9 bases between. The CDR3 loop spans 13 amino acids. The germline CDR1 and CDR2 sequences are SGDLS and YYNGEE. In regard to this clone: What it binds is unknown.

This receptor was obtained from a male donor in good health and CMV-seronegative. The sample comprised PBMCs. The chain joins TRBV9 to TRBJ2-7; no reliable D call. CDR3 sequence: CASSADITYEQYF. DNA of the CDR3: TGTGCCAGCAGCGCAGACATAACCTACGAGCAGTACTTC.